Listed below are T cell receptor beta chains from one sample, sequenced in a study of blood T cells in healthy people across ages. One entry per CDR3 protein, called by TCRdb with MiXCR from the 5' RACE reads. This sample has just under 900,000 distinct CDR3 sequences; 25% to 30% occur once, and the top ten carry roughly 17%. The sample was blood. Every receptor here comes from a woman older than 75 in good health. Each CDR3 is given without its conserved first and last residue. For some rows the clone size is stated as once, few or many, or as a class when expanded; others skip it.

clone size: -; V gene: TRBV30; J gene: TRBJ2-3; CDR3 protein: AWSVQWGGANTDTQY
clone size: many; V gene: TRBV6-6; J gene: TRBJ2-4; CDR3 protein: ASSYQGQKNIQY
clone size: -; V gene: TRBV7-2; J gene: TRBJ2-7; CDR3 protein: ASSLVALSYEQY
clone size: many; V gene: TRBV30; J gene: TRBJ2-5; CDR3 protein: AWSSGLLIRRETQY
clone size: many; V gene: TRBV12-3/TRBV12-4; J gene: TRBJ1-2; CDR3 protein: ASRRSGYGYT
clone size: -; V gene: TRBV28; J gene: TRBJ2-4; CDR3 protein: ATGGPGSIKNIQY
clone size: -; V gene: TRBV19; J gene: TRBJ2-5; CDR3 protein: ASSIVGTGSGEQY
clone size: many; V gene: TRBV5-1; J gene: TRBJ1-2; CDR3 protein: ASSLETDIHGYT
clone size: many; V gene: TRBV5-1; J gene: TRBJ2-5; CDR3 protein: ASRPRGGEETQY
clone size: few; V gene: TRBV6-5; J gene: TRBJ1-2; CDR3 protein: ASSYSGQSLGYT
clone size: -; V gene: TRBV12-3/TRBV12-4; J gene: TRBJ1-6; CDR3 protein: ASSQVAADSPLH
clone size: -; V gene: TRBV9; J gene: TRBJ2-3; CDR3 protein: ASSVHPDTQY
clone size: many; V gene: TRBV18; J gene: TRBJ2-3; CDR3 protein: ASSPRKRSGGVSTDTQY
clone size: many; V gene: TRBV20-1; J gene: TRBJ1-5; CDR3 protein: SAREGGVGQPQH
clone size: few; V gene: TRBV3-1; J gene: TRBJ2-5; CDR3 protein: ASSQEMAAQETQY
clone size: many; V gene: TRBV6-2/TRBV6-3; J gene: TRBJ1-5; CDR3 protein: ASAGRGNQPQH
clone size: -; V gene: TRBV12-3/TRBV12-4; J gene: TRBJ2-1; CDR3 protein: ASSPPGTSYNEQF
clone size: few; V gene: TRBV28; J gene: TRBJ1-2; CDR3 protein: ASSRLGGLGYGYT
clone size: many; V gene: TRBV27; J gene: TRBJ2-5; CDR3 protein: ASSPTPNQETQY
clone size: -; V gene: TRBV6-5; J gene: TRBJ1-1; CDR3 protein: ASSSQGSPNTEAF
clone size: many; V gene: TRBV2; J gene: TRBJ2-3; CDR3 protein: ASRRDPTDTQY
clone size: few; V gene: TRBV5-8; J gene: TRBJ2-3; CDR3 protein: ASTPYGRADTQY
clone size: -; V gene: TRBV20-1; J gene: TRBJ1-2; CDR3 protein: SARDSRRVSGYT
clone size: many; V gene: TRBV30; J gene: -; CDR3 protein: AWSVFGVLDEQY